This T cell receptor (beta chain) was identified during a study of blood T cells in healthy people across ages. About the research overall: The template switching approach captured approximately one barcoded beta molecule for every two T cells.

Individuals who donated were healthy Caucasians from Russia aged about 6 to 100. Each donor had roughly 10 milliliters of peripheral blood drawn. A second PCR, run for roughly 6 to 11 cycles, used a sample-barcoded 5' primer plus a J-beta primer mix. All cDNA molecules were each tagged by a template-switch adaptor with 12 random nucleotides. TCRdb re-called the 5' RACE reads through MiXCR, storing one row per CDR3 protein. The table lists more than 650,000 distinct CDR3 sequences, 20% to 25% of them singletons, with under 25% in the top ten. The sample taken for sequencing was blood. The receptor was derived from a man aged 65 to 79 in good health.

CDR3 loop: CRVGDPTNEKLFF. Here the CDR3 DNA reads TGCAGGGTGGGGGACCCAACTAATGAAAAACTGTTTTTT. V and J are TRBV20-1 and TRBJ1-4, with D perhaps matching TRBD1 (5 bases). The CDR3 is made up of 13 amino acids. The germline V gene encodes CDR1 DFQATT and CDR2 SNEGSKA (reference sequence).